A single sample is the source of the 21 T cell receptor beta chains below, sequenced in a study of PD-1 blockade in classical Hodgkin lymphoma. Exposure to brentuximab vedotin varied, and each patient had relapsed following autologous stem cell transplantation. Some clones are missing from TCRdb's copy, which holds only in-frame ones; the method was immunoSEQ multiplex PCR. This sample carries some 95,000 clones, nearly 90% of them seen once, and the ten largest clones take about 10%. Source: peripheral blood mononuclear cells (PBMCs), taken before the second cycle of nivolumab. The receptor set was obtained from a human donor with classical Hodgkin lymphoma.

The V gene is TRBV5-6, the J gene TRBJ1-4; D remains ambiguous. Germline assignment: CDR1 SGHDT and CDR2 YYEEEE. The CDR3 has 16 residues. Deletions cut 1 base from V and 4 bases from J, with 14 bases between. The CDR3 nucleotides read TGTGCCAGCAGCTTGTGGCTGGACCGGTATAATGAAAAACTGTTTTTT. Its translation: CASSLWLDRYNEKLFF. Full variable domain (missing parts from reference TRBV5-6 and TRBJ1-4): DAGVTQSPTHLIKTRGQQVTLRCSPKSGHDTVSWYQQALGQGPQFIFQYYEEEERQRGNFPDRFSGHQFPNYSSELNVNALLLGDSALYLCASSLWLDRYNEKLFFGSGTQLSVL.

The chain carries TRBV10-3 and TRBJ2-7; 9 nucleotides line up with TRBD1. The junction had 10 bases not matched to a gene; V was cut back by 6 bases and J by 4 bases. Germline-derived CDR1 and CDR2 are ENHRY and SYGVKD. The CDR3 has 15 residues. The CDR3 reads CAIRRQGGDGYEQYF. In nucleotides, the CDR3 is TGTGCCATCAGGCGACAGGGGGGCGACGGGTACGAGCAGTACTTC.

The chain recombines TRBV7-2 with TRBJ2-7, with 7 bases lining up with TRBD1. CDR3 length equals 17 residues. The junction had 12 bases not matched to a gene; V was cut back by 1 base and J by 3 bases. Per germline, CDR1 SGHTA and CDR2 FQGNSA. The CDR3 is CASSLDPTGSFFYEQYF. Written as DNA, the CDR3 is TGTGCCAGCAGCTTAGATCCGACAGGGTCCTTTTTCTACGAGCAGTACTTC.

The genes are TRBV5-1 and TRBJ1-2; 7 bases are shared with TRBD1. The CDR3 sequence is 14 residues long. Germline V gene data show CDR1 as SGHRS and CDR2 as YFSETQ. V shed 4 bases and J 4 bases; nucleotides not matched to a gene: 7. The CDR3 DNA reads as TGCGCCAGCAGCGAACCGGGACAGATCTATGGCTACACCTTC. This codes for CASSEPGQIYGYTF.

The chain employs TRBV27 and TRBJ2-7; 10 bases line up with TRBD2. CDR3 length: 14 amino acids. Per the germline V gene, CDR1 is MNHEY and CDR2 is SMNVEV (reference sequence). Trimming took 6 bases from V and 2 from J; bases not matched to a gene: 4. DNA of the CDR3: TGTGCCAGCAGGCAAGCGGGGGGGACCTACGAGCAGTACTTC. Protein: CASRQAGGTYEQYF.

The chain links TRBV7-2 to TRBJ2-6, with D maybe TRBD1 (6 bases). The germline gives CDR1 SGHTA, CDR2 FQGNSA. Trimming removed 0 bases at V and 3 bases at J, with 15 bases between. There are 18 residues in the CDR3. The CDR3 is CASSLAGTLQGGANVLTF. CDR3 coding DNA: TGTGCCAGCAGCTTAGCTGGGACATTGCAAGGTGGGGCCAACGTCCTGACTTTC.

V usage is TRBV27 and J usage is TRBJ2-3; unclear D gene. CDR3 length: 14 amino acids. V lost 5 bases, J lost 1 base, and 10 bases lay in between. CDR1 and CDR2 from the germline V gene are MNHEY and SMNVEV (reference sequence). CDR3 DNA sequence: TGTGCCAGCAGTAATGGCGTGGGCACAGATACGCAGTATTTT. This codes for CASSNGVGTDTQYF.

The chain employs TRBV7-9 and TRBJ1-6, with D tentatively TRBD1 (5 bases). Germline values: CDR1 SEHNR, CDR2 FQNEAQ (reference sequence). CDR3 size: 15 residues. Trimming shortened V by 2 bases and J by 9 bases, and 14 bases separated the two germline ends. In nucleotides, the CDR3 is TGTGCCAGCAGCTTAACATCAGGGATCGGTTCACCCCTCCACTTT. Amino acid sequence: CASSLTSGIGSPLHF. Full variable domain (remainder filled in from reference TRBV7-9 and TRBJ1-6): DTGVSQNPRHKITKRGQNVTFRCDPISEHNRLYWYRQTLGQGPEFLTYFQNEAQLEKSRLLSDRFSAERPKGSFSTLEIQRTEQGDSAMYLCASSLTSGIGSPLHFGNGTRLTVT.

This chain's CDR3 is CASSLAVGVPGSGANVLTF. The CDR3 DNA follows: TGTGCCAGCAGCTTGGCCGTTGGTGTCCCTGGGTCTGGGGCCAACGTCCTGACTTTC. The chain joins TRBV5-6 to TRBJ2-6, with no clear D. The CDR3 runs to 19 residues. Germline V CDR1 and CDR2: SGHDT, YYEEEE. Deletions cut 0 bases from V and 1 base from J, with 17 bases between.

V is TRBV21-1 and J is TRBJ1-5. TRBV21-1 is given as a pseudogene. There are 13 residues in the CDR3. CDR3 nucleotide sequence: TGTGCCACTCGGGGGGGGCTCAATCAGCCCCAGCATTTT. Translating gives CATRGGLNQPQHF.

The chain has TRBV4-1 and TRBJ1-3; the D gene is possibly TRBD1 (5 bases). The CDR3 totals 16 residues. The germline V gene has CDR1 MGHRA and CDR2 YSYEKL. V was shortened by 1 base and J by 3 bases, with 13 bases between the two germline ends. CDR3 in amino acids: CASSQAPTVFGNTIYF. Here the CDR3 DNA reads TGCGCCAGCAGCCAAGCTCCGACAGTATTTGGAAACACCATATATTTT.

The chain couples TRBV7-3 to TRBJ2-3; no clear D gene. Germline-derived CDR1 and CDR2 are SGHTA and FQGTGA. The CDR3 consists of 15 residues. The V end lost 2 bases, the J end lost 0 bases, and 9 bases lay between the germline ends. The CDR3, as DNA: TGTGCCAGCAGCTTAGGATTGACTAGCACAGATACGCAGTATTTT. Protein: CASSLGLTSTDTQYF.

The CDR3 reads CASSSNWLTQYF. For the CDR3, the DNA is TGTGCCAGCAGCTCCAACTGGTTGACCCAGTACTTC. The chain has TRBV6-5 and TRBJ2-5; no definite D call. Germline-derived CDR1 and CDR2 are MNHEY and SVGAGI. With 6 bases removed from V and 7 bases from J, the gap between germline ends came to 12 bases. CDR3 length: 12 amino acids.

CDR3 bases: TGTGCCATCAGTGGTGGCTACAATGAGCAGTTCTTC. Translating gives CAISGGYNEQFF. V gene TRBV10-3 combines with J gene TRBJ2-1; no firm D call. Trimming cost V 4 bases and J 3 bases, with 4 bases left between them. Germline CDR1 and CDR2: ENHRY and SYGVKD. This CDR3 contains 12 residues.

This sequence joins TRBV11-2 and TRBJ2-2; no reliable D call. The CDR3 is 15 amino acids. Germline-derived CDR1 and CDR2 are SGHAT and FQNNGV. V was pared by 8 bases and J by 0 bases, with 13 bases between. CDR3 DNA: TGTGCCAGCTTCGTGGGAACAACGAACACCGGGGAGCTGTTTTTT. It is translated as CASFVGTTNTGELFF.

The chain couples TRBV25-1 to TRBJ2-5; D is perhaps TRBD2 (5 bases). CDR3 length: 14 amino acids. Per the germline V gene, CDR1 is MGHDK and CDR2 is SYGVNS. With 1 base removed from V and 7 bases from J, the gap between germline ends came to 13 bases. As DNA, the CDR3 is TGTGCCAGCAGTGAATCGGCTAGCTGGGGGACCCAGTACTTC. Protein sequence: CASSESASWGTQYF.

The chain combines TRBV2 with TRBJ2-7; 7 bases fit TRBD1. Germline V CDR1 and CDR2: SNHLY, FYNNEI. The length of the CDR3 is 13 residues. J was trimmed by 0 bases and V by 5 bases; bases with no gene match: 1. The CDR3: CASSWDSSYEQYF. CDR3 DNA sequence: TGTGCCAGCAGTTGGGACAGCTCCTACGAGCAGTACTTC.

This sequence joins TRBV28 and TRBJ2-1, with D unclear. This CDR3 has 12 residues. CDR1 and CDR2 (germline): MDHEN, SYDVKM. Deletions cut 6 bases from V and 9 bases from J, with 12 bases between. For the CDR3, the DNA is TGTGCCAGCAGCCCCCTTTCGGCTGAGCAGTTCTTC. As protein: CASSPLSAEQFF.

The V call is TRBV6-1, the J call TRBJ1-5, with D possibly TRBD1 on 5 matching bases. The CDR3 sequence is 15 residues long. Trimming cost V 4 bases and J 7 bases, with 17 bases left between them. In germline, CDR1 is MNHNS, CDR2 SASEGT. CDR3 sequence (DNA): TGTGCCAGCAGTGGAGGGACCCGTCCAATCCAGCCCCAGCATTTT. It yields the protein CASSGGTRPIQPQHF.

This clone appeared a single time. The V call is TRBV5-1, the J call TRBJ2-3; D not resolved. The CDR3 length is 13 residues. CDR1 and CDR2 (germline): SGHRS, YFSETQ. Trimming took 1 base from V and 3 from J, leaving 6 bases between them. Here the CDR3 reads CASSLIGTDTQYF. The CDR3 bases are TGCGCCAGCAGCTTGATCGGTACAGATACGCAGTATTTT.

The CDR3 coding sequence is TGTGCCAGCAGTGAGTTGACCGGGACAGGGAGGGGCTACACCTTC. Translation: CASSELTGTGRGYTF. The chain combines TRBV2 with TRBJ1-2, with 9 bases identical to TRBD1. The V and J ends lost 3 bases and 8 bases, in that order; junction bases with no gene match: 10. Per the germline V gene, CDR1 is SNHLY and CDR2 is FYNNEI. There are 15 residues in the CDR3.